The source of this TCR beta chain is a study of blood T cell repertoires in COVID-19. TCRdb's copy holds only in-frame clones and misses some; the assay was immunoSEQ multiplex PCR. The table shows about 480,000 clones, with roughly 90% occurring only once. Trimming cost V 6 bases and J 2 bases; bases outside gene matches: 5. The germline CDR1 and CDR2 sequences are SQVTM and ANQGSEA. This CDR3 comprises 13 residues. Cohort 3 donors were reported recovered after two negative PCRs, clearance, or symptom resolution. The TCR originated in a middle-aged woman who had recovered from COVID-19. Sequenced sample: PBMCs or T cells enriched from blood (not recorded which). The chain has TRBV29-1 and TRBJ2-7; 9 bases match TRBD1. The CDR3 protein is CSVGTGLTYEQYF. CDR3 nucleotides: TGCAGCGTGGGGACAGGGCTTACCTACGAGCAGTACTTC.